This T cell receptor beta chain originates from a study of cytomegalovirus exposure and HLA in healthy donors. The trim removed 2 bases at V and 2 bases at J, leaving 4 bases unmatched. Germline CDR1 reads SNHLY; CDR2 reads FYNNEI. This CDR3 has 15 residues. The PCR was carried out with 60 Vbeta primers and 13 Jbeta primers. Libraries were prepared by immunoSEQ multiplex PCR; TCRdb keeps only in-frame clonotypes and omits some of them. The table for this sample gives approximately 34,000 clones. V usage is TRBV2 and J usage is TRBJ2-7, with 9 nucleotides matching TRBD2. The source is a woman between 40 and 50 years old in good health and CMV-seropositive. The material sequenced was PBMCs. CDR3: CASSENSGRTYEQYF. CDR3 DNA sequence: TGTGCCAGCAGTGAAAATAGCGGGAGAACCTACGAGCAGTACTTC.